This T cell receptor beta chain was sequenced in a study of T cell responses to AZD1222 COVID-19 vaccine. General study points: Mostly white British, mostly female donors; authors suggested clonal diversity may be underestimated.

Of note for this clone: Its target is not known.

Some clones are missing from TCRdb's copy, which holds only in-frame ones; the method was immunoSEQ multiplex PCR. Of about 190,000 clones listed, more than 75% are singletons. CDR3 length equals 17 residues. From germline, CDR1 is SGHDT and CDR2 YYEEEE. Trimming removed 7 bases at V and 6 bases at J, with 23 bases between. The chain links TRBV5-6 to TRBJ1-6, with D maybe TRBD1 (6 bases). The clonotype was recovered from an adult in good health. The specimen comprised peripheral blood, sampled on day 0 of MenACWY control vaccination. Here the CDR3 DNA reads TGTGCCAGCGCACGCAAAACCGGGACAATACTTAATTCACCCCTCCACTTT. Amino acid sequence: CASARKTGTILNSPLHF.